This T cell receptor beta chain was documented in a study of blood T cell repertoires in COVID-19. Study background: PBMCs, B-cell-depleted T cells, or T cells were the source of the cDNA or gDNA that made up the material.

Deletions cut 3 bases from V and 2 bases from J, with 8 bases between. The CDR3 loop spans 14 amino acids. CDR1 LGHNT and CDR2 FRNRAP come from the germline V gene. Original processing notes: Amplification with reference gene primers provided the estimates of nucleated cell counts. TCRdb's copy holds only in-frame clones and misses some; the assay was immunoSEQ multiplex PCR. Clone size and V and J calls were adopted from that table, with D and trimming inferred from the DNA. In the table there are about 220,000 clones, 65% to 90% of which are singletons. The genes are TRBV12-5 and TRBJ1-3; D might be TRBD1 (6 bases). Sequenced input: peripheral blood. The receptor comes from a man aged 40-55 years who had recovered from COVID-19. CDR3 sequence (DNA): TGTGCTAGTGGTTTAGCAGGGGCTGGAAACACCATATATTTT. It translates to CASGLAGAGNTIYF.